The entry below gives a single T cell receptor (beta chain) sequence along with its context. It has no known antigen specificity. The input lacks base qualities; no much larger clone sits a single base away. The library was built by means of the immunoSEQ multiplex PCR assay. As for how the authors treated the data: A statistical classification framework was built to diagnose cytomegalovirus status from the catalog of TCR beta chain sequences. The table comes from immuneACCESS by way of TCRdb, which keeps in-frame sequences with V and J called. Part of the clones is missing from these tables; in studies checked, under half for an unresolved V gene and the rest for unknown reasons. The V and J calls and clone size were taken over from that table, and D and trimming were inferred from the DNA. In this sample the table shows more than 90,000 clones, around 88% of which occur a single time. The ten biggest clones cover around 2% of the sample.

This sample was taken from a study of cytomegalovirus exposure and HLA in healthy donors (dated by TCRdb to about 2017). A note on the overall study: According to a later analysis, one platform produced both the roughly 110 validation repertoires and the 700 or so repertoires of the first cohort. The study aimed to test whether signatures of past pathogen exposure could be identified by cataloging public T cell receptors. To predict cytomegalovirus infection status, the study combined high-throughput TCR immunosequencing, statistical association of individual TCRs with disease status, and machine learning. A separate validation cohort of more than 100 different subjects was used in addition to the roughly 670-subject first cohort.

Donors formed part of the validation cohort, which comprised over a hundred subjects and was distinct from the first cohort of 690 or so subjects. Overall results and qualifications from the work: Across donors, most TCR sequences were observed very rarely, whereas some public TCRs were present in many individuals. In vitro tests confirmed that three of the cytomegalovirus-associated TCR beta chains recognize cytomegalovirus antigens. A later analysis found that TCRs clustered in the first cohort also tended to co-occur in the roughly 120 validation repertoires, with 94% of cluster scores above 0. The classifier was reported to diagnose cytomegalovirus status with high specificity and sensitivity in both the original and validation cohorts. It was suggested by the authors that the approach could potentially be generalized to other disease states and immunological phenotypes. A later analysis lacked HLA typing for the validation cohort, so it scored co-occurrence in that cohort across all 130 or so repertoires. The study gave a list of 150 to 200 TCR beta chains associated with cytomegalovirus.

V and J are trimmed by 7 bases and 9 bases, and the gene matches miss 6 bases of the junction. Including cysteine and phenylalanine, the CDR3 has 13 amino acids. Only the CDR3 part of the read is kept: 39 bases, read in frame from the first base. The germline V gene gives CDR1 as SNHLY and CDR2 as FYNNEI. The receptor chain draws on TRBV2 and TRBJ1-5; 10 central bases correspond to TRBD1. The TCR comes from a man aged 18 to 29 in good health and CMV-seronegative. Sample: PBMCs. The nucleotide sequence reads TGTGCCAGCAAACCGGGACAGGGGAGGCCCCAGCATTTT. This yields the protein CASKPGQGRPQHF.